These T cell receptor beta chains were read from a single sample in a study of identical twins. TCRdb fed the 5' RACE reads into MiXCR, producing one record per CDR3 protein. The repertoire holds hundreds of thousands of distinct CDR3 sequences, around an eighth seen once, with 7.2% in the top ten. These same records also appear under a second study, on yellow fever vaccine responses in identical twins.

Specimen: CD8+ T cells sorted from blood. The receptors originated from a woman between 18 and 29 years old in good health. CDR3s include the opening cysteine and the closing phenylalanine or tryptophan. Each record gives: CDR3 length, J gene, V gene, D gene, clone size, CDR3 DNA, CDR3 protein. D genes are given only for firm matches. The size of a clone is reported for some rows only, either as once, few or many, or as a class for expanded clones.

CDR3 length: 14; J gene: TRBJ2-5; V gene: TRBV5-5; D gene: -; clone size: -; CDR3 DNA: TGTGCCAGCAGCTCGCAAGCTAACAGGATCCCCCAGTACTTC; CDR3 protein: CASSSQANRIPQYF
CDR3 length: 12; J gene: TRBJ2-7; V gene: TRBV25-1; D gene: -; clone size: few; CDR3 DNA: TGTGCCAGCAGTGACCCAGCCTACGAGCAGTACTTC; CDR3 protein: CASSDPAYEQYF
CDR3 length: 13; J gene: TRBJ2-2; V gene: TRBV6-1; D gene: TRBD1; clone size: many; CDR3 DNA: TGTGCCAACGGGGACAGGGAGGCCGGGGAGCTGTTTTTT; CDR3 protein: CANGDREAGELFF
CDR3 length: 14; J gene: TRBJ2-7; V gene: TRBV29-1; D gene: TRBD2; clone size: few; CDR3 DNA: TGCAGCGTTGGCCGGGTGGGGAGGGCAGCCGAGCAGTACTTC; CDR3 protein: CSVGRVGRAAEQYF
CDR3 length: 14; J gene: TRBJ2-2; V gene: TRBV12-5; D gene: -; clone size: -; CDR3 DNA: TGTGCTAGTGGTTCGACAGGATACACCGGGGAGCTGTTTTTT; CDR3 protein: CASGSTGYTGELFF
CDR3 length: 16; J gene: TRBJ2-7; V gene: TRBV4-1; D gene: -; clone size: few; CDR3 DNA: TGCGCCAGCAGCCAAGAAGGGGGCGGGAGGTCTTACGAGCAGTACTTC; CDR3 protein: CASSQEGGGRSYEQYF
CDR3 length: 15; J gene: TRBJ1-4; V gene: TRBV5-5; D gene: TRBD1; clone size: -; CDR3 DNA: TGTGCCAGCAGCGCTAACAGGGGGCTGGGAGAAAAACTGTTTTTT; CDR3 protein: CASSANRGLGEKLFF
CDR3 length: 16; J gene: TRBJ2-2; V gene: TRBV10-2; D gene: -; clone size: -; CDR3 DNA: TGCGCCAGCAGTGGGGCCATACAGGGCCCGACCGGGGAGCTGTTTTTT; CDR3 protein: CASSGAIQGPTGELFF
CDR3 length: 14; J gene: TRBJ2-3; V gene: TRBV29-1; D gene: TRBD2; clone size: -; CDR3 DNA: TGCAGCGTTGGTAGCGGGGGGGCTTCAGATACGCAGTATTTT; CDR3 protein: CSVGSGGASDTQYF
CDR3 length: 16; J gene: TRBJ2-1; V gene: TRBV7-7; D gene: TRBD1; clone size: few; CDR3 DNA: TGTGCCAGCAGCTTAGGGGATGGACAGGGGGCCAATGAGCAGTTCTTC; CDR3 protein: CASSLGDGQGANEQFF
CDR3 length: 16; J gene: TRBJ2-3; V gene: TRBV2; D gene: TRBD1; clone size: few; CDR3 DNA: TGTGCCAGCAGTGAAGCCGACCGACAGGGAACAGATACGCAGTATTTT; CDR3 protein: CASSEADRQGTDTQYF
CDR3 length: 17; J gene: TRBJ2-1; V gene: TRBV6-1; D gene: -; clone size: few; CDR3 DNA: TGTGCCAGCAGTGAAGATCCCAGGGCTACCTCCTACAATGAGCAGTTCTTC; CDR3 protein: CASSEDPRATSYNEQFF
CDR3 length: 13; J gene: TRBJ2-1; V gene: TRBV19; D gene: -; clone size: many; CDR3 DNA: TGTGCCAGTAGCGGTAACCCCTACAATGAGCAGTTCTTC; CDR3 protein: CASSGNPYNEQFF
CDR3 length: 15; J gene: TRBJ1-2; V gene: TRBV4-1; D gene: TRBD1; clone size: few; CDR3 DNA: TGCGCCAGCAGCCCCTACCAAGGACAGGCCTATGGCTACACCTTC; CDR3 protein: CASSPYQGQAYGYTF
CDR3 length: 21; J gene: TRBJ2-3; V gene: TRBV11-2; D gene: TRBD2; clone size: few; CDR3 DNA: TGTGCCAGCAGCTTAGTCGGTGGGGATGTCGGAGTAGCGGGAGACACAGATACGCAGTATTTT; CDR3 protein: CASSLVGGDVGVAGDTDTQYF
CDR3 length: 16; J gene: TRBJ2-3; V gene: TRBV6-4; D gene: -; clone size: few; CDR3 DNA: TGTGCCAGCAGTGACTCGAACAGGGTAGACCCAGATACGCAGTATTTT; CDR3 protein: CASSDSNRVDPDTQYF
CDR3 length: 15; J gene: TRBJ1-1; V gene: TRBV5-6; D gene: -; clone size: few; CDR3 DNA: TGTGCCAGCAGCTCGGACTTGGGCATGAACACTGAAGCTTTCTTT; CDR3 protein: CASSSDLGMNTEAFF
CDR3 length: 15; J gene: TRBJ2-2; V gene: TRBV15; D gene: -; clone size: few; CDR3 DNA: TGTGCCACCAGCATCAGCAGGGGTGGCTCCGGGGAGCTGTTTTTT; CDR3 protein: CATSISRGGSGELFF
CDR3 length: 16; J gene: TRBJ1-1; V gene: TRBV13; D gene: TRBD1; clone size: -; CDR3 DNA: TGTGCCAGCAGCTTAAGGACAGGGGGTCAGAACACTGAAGCTTTCTTT; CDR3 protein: CASSLRTGGQNTEAFF
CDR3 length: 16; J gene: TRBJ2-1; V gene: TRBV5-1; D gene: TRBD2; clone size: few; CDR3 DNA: TGCGCCAGCAGCCCCCTGACTAGCGGGAGTTTCGATGAGCAGTTCTTC; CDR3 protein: CASSPLTSGSFDEQFF
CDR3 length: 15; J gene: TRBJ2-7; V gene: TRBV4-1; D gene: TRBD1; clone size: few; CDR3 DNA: TGCGCCAGCAGCCAAGAGTTGGGACAGAGCTACGAGCAGTACTTC; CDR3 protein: CASSQELGQSYEQYF
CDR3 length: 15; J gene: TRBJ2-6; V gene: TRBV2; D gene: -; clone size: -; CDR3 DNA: TGTGCCAGCAGCCTGACCGACTCTGGGGCCAACGTCCTGACTTTC; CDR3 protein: CASSLTDSGANVLTF
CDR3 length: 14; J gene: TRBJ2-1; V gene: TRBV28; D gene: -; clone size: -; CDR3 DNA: TGTGCCAGCAGTTCCGACCGGGGGGCCAATGAGCAGTTCTTC; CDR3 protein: CASSSDRGANEQFF
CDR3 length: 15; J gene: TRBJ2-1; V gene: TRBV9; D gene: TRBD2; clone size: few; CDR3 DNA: TGTGCCAGCAGCGTAGCGAGCGGGGGGGTCAATGAGCAGTTCTTC; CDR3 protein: CASSVASGGVNEQFF
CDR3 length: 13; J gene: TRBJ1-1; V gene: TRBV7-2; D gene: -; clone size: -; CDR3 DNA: TGTGCCAGCTCCGTGGCACCAAGGACTGAAGCTTTCTTT; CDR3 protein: CASSVAPRTEAFF
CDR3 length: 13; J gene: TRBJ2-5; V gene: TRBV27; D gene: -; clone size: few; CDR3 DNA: TGTGCCAGCAGTCCGACACTCGAAGAGACCCAGTACTTC; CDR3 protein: CASSPTLEETQYF
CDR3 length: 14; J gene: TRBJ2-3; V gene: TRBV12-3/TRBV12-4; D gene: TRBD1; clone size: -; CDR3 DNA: TGTGCCAGCTCCGGGACAGGGGCGTCAGATACGCAGTATTTT; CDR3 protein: CASSGTGASDTQYF
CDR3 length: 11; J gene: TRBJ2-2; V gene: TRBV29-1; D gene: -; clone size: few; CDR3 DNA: TGCAGCGTTGTAAACACCGGGGAGCTGTTTTTT; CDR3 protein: CSVVNTGELFF
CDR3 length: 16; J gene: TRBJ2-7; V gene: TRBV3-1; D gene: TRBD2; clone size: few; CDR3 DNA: TGTGCCAGCAGCCACGGGACTAGCGGACGGGTTTACGAGCAGTACTTC; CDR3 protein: CASSHGTSGRVYEQYF
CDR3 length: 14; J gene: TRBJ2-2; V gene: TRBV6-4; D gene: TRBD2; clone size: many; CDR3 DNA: TGTGCCAGCAGTGACGGGAGGGCCACCGGGGAGCTGTTTTTT; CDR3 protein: CASSDGRATGELFF
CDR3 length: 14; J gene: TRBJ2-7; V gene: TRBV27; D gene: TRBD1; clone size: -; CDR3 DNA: TGTGCCAGCAGTATCGGACAGGGCTCCTACGAGCAGTACTTC; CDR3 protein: CASSIGQGSYEQYF
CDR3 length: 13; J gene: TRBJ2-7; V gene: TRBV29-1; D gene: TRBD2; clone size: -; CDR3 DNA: TGCAGCGTTGAGGTAGCGGGAAACTACGAGCAGTACTTC; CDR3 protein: CSVEVAGNYEQYF
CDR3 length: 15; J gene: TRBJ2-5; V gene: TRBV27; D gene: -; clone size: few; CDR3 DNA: TGTGCCAGCAGTTACGGGGGGCGCTTACAAGAGACCCAGTACTTC; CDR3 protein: CASSYGGRLQETQYF
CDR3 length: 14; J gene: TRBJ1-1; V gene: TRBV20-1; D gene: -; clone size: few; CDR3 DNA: TGCAACTACCGTCCGGGGGGATCCAACACTGAAGCTTTCTTT; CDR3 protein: CNYRPGGSNTEAFF
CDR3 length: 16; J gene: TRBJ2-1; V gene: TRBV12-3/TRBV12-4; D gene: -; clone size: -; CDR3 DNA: TGTGCCAGCGGACCCTCGGGGGGCCCGATTTACAATGAGCAGTTCTTC; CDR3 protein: CASGPSGGPIYNEQFF
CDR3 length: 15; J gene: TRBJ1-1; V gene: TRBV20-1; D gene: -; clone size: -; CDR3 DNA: TGCAGTGCTAGAGATGTTAACCAAATGAACACTGAAGCTTTCTTT; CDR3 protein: CSARDVNQMNTEAFF
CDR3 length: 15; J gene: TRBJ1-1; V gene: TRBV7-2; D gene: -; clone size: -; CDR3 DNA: TGTGCCAGCAGCCCCCGGGGGGGTTATTTCACTGAAGCTTTCTTT; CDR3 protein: CASSPRGGYFTEAFF
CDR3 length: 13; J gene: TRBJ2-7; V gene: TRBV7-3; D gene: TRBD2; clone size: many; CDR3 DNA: TGTGCCAGCAGCTTAGAACTAGCGGGCCCCTGGTACTTC; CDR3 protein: CASSLELAGPWYF
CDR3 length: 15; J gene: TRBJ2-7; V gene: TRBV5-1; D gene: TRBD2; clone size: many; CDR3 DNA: TGCGCCAGCAGCCCAGGACTAGCGGGTCCCTACGAGCAGTACTTC; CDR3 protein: CASSPGLAGPYEQYF
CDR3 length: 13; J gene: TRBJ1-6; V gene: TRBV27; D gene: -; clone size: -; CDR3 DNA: TGTGCCAGCAGTATCCAGGCGTTGACACCCCTCCACTTT; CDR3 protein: CASSIQALTPLHF
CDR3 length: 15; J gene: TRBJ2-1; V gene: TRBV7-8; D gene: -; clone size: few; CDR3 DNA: TGTGCCAGCAGCCGTGGTACGGGACCCCTCGATGAGCAGTTCTTC; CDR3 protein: CASSRGTGPLDEQFF
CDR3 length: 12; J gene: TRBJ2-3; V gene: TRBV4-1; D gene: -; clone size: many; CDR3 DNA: TGCGCCAGCAGCCAAGTGAGAGATACGCAGTATTTT; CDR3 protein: CASSQVRDTQYF
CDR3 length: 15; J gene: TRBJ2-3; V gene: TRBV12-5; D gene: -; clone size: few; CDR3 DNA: TGTGCTAGTGGTTTCCTGCGTGACTTCACAGATACGCAGTATTTT; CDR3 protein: CASGFLRDFTDTQYF
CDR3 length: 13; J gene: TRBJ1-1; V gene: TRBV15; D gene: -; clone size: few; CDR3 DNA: TGTGCCACCAGCAGCGACATGAACACTGAAGCTTTCTTT; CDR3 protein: CATSSDMNTEAFF
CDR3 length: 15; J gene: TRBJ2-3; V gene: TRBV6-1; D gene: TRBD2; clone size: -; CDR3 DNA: TGTGCCAGCAGTGAACGGGAGGTGGGGACAGATACGCAGTATTTT; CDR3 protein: CASSEREVGTDTQYF
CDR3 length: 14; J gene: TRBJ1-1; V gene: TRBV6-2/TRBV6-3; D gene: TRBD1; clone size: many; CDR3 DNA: TGTGCCAGCAGTTTGACAGGGGAACTCAGTGAAGCTTTCTTT; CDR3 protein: CASSLTGELSEAFF
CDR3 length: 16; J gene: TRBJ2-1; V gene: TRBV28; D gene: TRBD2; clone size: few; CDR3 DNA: TGTGCCAGCAGACCCCTTCTAGCGGGAGACGGGAATGAGCAGTTCTTC; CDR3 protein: CASRPLLAGDGNEQFF
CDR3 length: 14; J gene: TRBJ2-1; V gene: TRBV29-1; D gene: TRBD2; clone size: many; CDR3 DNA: TGCAGCGTTGAGGCACTAGCGGTCGACAATGAGCAGTTCTTC; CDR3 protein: CSVEALAVDNEQFF
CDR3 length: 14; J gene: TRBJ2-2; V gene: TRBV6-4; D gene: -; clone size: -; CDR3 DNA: TGTGCCAGCAGTCCTAGGACCGACACCGGGGAGCTGTTTTTT; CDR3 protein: CASSPRTDTGELFF
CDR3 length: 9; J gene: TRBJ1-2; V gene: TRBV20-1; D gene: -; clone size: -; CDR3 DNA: TGCAGTGCTAGGACAATTCCCACCTTC; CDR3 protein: CSARTIPTF